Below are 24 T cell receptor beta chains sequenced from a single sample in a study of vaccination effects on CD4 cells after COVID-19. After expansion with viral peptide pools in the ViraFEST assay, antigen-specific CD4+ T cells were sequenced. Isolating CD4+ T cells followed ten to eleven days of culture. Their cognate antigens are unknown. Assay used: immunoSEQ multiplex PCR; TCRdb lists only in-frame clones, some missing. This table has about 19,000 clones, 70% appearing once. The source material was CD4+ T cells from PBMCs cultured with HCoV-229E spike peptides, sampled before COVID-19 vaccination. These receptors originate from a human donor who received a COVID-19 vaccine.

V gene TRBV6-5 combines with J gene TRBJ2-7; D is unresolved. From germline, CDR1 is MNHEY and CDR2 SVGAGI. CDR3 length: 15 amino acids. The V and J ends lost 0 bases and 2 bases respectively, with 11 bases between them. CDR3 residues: CASSYSSVPAYEQYF. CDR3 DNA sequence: TGTGCCAGCAGTTACTCTTCAGTTCCAGCCTACGAGCAGTACTTC.

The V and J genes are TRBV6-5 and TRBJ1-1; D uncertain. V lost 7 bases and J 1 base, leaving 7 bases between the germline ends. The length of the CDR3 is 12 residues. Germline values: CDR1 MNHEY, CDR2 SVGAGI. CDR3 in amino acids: CASIRENTEAFF. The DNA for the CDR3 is TGTGCCAGCATCCGGGAGAACACTGAAGCTTTCTTT.

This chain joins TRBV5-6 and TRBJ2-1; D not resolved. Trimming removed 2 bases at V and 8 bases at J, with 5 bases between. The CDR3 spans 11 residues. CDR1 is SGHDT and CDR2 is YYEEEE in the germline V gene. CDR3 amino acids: CASSFVDEQFF. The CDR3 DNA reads TGTGCCAGCAGCTTTGTCGATGAGCAGTTCTTC.

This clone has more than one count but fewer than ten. DNA of the CDR3: TGTGCCAGCACTGCACAGGGGCACTATGGCTACACCTTC. Its translation: CASTAQGHYGYTF. This chain connects TRBV6-5 to TRBJ1-2; 7 positions agree with TRBD1. CDR1 and CDR2 (germline): MNHEY, SVGAGI. V lost 7 bases and J lost 3; bases outside the gene matches: 5. The CDR3 spans 13 residues.

The CDR3 here is CASSEGQRGLGANVLTF. CDR3 in DNA: TGTGCCAGCAGTGAGGGGCAAAGGGGGCTAGGGGCCAACGTCCTGACTTTC. The genes are TRBV2 and TRBJ2-6; 7 positions match TRBD1. V lost 3 bases to trimming and J lost 4 bases; unmatched junction nucleotides: 9. The CDR3 extends over 17 amino acids. Germline CDR1 is SNHLY and CDR2 is FYNNEI.

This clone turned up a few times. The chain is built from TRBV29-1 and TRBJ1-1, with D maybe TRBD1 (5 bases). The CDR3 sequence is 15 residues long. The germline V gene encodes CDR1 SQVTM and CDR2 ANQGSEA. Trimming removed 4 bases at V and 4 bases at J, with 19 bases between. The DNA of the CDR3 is TGCAGCGTTGTGAGGGACCCGACCCCAAGCACTGAAGCTTTCTTT. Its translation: CSVVRDPTPSTEAFF.

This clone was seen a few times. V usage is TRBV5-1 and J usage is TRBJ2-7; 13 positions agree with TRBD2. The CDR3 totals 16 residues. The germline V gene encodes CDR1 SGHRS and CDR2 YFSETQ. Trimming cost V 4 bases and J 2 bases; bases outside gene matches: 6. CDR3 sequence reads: CASSPGLAGAPYEQYF. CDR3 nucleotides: TGCGCCAGCAGCCCAGGACTAGCGGGAGCGCCCTACGAGCAGTACTTC.

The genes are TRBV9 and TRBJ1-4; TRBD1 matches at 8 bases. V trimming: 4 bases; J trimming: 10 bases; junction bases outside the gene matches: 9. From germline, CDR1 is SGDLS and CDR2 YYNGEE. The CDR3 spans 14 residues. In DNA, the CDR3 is TGTGCCAGCAGCCCCGGCCAGGGGGCTGGAAAACTGTTTTTT. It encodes CASSPGQGAGKLFF.

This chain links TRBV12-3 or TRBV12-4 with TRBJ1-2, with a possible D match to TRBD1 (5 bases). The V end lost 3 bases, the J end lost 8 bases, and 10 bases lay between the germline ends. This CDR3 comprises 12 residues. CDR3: CASSFGTKGYTF. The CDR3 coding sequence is TGTGCCAGCAGTTTCGGGACTAAGGGCTACACCTTC.

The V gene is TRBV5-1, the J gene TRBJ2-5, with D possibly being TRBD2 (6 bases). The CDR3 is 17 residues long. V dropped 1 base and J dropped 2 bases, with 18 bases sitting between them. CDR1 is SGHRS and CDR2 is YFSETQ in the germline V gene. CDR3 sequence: CASSLLGGIGIQETQYF. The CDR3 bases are TGCGCCAGCAGCTTGCTCGGCGGGATAGGGATACAAGAGACCCAGTACTTC. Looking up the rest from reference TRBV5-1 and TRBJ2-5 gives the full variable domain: KAGVTQTPRYLIKTRGQQVTLSCSPISGHRSVSWYQQTPGQGLQFLFEYFSETQRNKGNFPGRFSGRQFSNSRSEMNVSTLELGDSALYLCASSLLGGIGIQETQYFGPGTRLLVL.

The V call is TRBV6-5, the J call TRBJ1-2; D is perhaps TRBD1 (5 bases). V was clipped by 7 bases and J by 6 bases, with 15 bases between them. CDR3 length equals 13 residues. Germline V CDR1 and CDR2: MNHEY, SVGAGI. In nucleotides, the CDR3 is TGTGCCAGCACCTTACCGGGACGACATGGCTACACCTTC. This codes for CASTLPGRHGYTF.

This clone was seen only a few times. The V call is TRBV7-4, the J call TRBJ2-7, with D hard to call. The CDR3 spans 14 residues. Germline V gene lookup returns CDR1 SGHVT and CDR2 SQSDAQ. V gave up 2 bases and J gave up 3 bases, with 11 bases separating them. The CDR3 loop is CASSLLPLDYEQYF. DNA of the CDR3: TGTGCCAGCAGCTTACTCCCACTTGACTACGAGCAGTACTTC.

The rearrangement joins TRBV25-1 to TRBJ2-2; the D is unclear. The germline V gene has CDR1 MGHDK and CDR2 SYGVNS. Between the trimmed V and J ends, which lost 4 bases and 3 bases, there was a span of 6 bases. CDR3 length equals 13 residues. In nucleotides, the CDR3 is TGTGCCAGCAGTGGAGATTACACCGGGGAGCTGTTTTTT. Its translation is CASSGDYTGELFF.

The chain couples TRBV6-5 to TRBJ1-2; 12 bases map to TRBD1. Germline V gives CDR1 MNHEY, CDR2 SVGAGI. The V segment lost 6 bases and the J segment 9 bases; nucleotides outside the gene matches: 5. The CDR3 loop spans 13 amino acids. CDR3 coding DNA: TGTGCCAGCAGCGTGGGACAGGGGGCGAGCTACACCTTC. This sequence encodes CASSVGQGASYTF.

This CDR3 reads CASSLLPPSGRESPLHF. For the CDR3, the DNA is TGTGCCAGCAGTCTCCTTCCCCCCTCGGGACGAGAATCACCCCTCCACTTT. V usage is TRBV27 and J usage is TRBJ1-6; D perhaps matches TRBD1 (5 bases). CDR3 length equals 17 residues. Per the germline V gene, CDR1 is MNHEY and CDR2 is SMNVEV (reference sequence). Trimming cost V 5 bases and J 10 bases, with 24 bases left between them.

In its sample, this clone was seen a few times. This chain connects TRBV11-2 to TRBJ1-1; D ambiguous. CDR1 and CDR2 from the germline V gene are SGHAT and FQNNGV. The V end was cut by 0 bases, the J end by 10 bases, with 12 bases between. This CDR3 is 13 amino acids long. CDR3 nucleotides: TGTGCCAGCAGCTTAGAACCTCGAGCTACAGCTTTCTTT. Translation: CASSLEPRATAFF.

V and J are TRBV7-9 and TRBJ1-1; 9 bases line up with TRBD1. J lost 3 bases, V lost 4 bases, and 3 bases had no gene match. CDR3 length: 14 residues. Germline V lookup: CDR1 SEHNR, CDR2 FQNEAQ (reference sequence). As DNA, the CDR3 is TGTGCCAGCAGCTACAGACAGGGGGACACTGAAGCTTTCTTT. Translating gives CASSYRQGDTEAFF. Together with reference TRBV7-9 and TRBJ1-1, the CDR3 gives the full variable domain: DTGVSQNPRHKITKRGQNVTFRCDPISEHNRLYWYRQTLGQGPEFLTYFQNEAQLEKSRLLSDRFSAERPKGSFSTLEIQRTEQGDSAMYLCASSYRQGDTEAFFGQGTRLTVV.

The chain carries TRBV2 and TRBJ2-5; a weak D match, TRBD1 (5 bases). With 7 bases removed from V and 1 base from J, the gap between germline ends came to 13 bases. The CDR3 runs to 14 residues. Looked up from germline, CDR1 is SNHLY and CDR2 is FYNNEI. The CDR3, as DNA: TGTGCCAGCATGGGGCGGCCCGTCCAAGAGACCCAGTACTTC. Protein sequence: CASMGRPVQETQYF.

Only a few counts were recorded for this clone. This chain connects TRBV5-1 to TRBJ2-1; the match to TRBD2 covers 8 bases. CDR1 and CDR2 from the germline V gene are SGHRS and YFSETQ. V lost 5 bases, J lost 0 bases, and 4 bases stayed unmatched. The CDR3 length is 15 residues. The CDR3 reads CASSKRELSYNEQFF. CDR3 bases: TGCGCCAGCAGTAAGCGGGAGCTCTCCTACAATGAGCAGTTCTTC.

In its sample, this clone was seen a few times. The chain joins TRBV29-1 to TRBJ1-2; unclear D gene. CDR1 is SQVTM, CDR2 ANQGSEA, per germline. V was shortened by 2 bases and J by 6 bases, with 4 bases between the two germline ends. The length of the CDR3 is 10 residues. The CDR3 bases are TGCAGCGTTGAAAGAAATGGCTACACCTTC. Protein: CSVERNGYTF.

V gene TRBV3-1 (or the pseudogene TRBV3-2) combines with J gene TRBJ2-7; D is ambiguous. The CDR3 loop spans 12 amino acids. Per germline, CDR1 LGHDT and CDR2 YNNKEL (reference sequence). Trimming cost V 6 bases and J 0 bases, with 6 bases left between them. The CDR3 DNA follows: TGTGCCAGCAGACCCAGCTCCTACGAGCAGTACTTC. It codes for CASRPSSYEQYF.

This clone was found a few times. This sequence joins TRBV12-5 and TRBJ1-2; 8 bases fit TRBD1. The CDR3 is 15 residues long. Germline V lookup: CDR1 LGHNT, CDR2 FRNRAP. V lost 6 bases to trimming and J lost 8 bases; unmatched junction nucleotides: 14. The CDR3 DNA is TGTGCTAGTGGATCCCAGGGGGCAGGGGCGAACGGCTACACCTTC. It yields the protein CASGSQGAGANGYTF.

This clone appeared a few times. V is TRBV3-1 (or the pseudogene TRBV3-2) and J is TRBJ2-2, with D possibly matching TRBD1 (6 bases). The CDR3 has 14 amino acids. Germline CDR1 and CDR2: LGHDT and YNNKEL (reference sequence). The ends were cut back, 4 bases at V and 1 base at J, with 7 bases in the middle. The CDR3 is CASSLGQNTGELFF. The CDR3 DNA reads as TGTGCCAGCAGCCTGGGACAGAACACCGGGGAGCTGTTTTTT.

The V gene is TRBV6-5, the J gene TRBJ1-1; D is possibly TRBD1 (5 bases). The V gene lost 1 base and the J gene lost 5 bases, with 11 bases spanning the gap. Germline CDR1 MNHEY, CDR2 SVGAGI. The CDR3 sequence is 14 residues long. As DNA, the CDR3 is TGTGCCAGCAGTTACTATCAGGGACGGACTGAAGCTTTCTTT. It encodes CASSYYQGRTEAFF.